The 20 T cell receptor beta chains below were found in one sample sequenced in a study of T-cell memory formation after mild COVID-19. MiXCR, applied by TCRdb to the 5' RACE reads, yields one record per CDR3 protein. This table holds approximately 340,000 distinct CDR3 sequences, about 15% found once. Sequenced input: PBMCs or a T cell subset sorted from them (not recorded which). The source of these receptors is a man aged 18 to 29 who had mild COVID-19 (a few samples of this study predate the infection). Cell type and time point are not known.

This clonotype was observed many times. The J gene is TRBJ2-3, the V gene TRBV7-2, with D possibly matching TRBD1 (6 bases). The CDR3 is made up of 12 amino acids. The V end lost 6 bases, the J end lost 7 bases, and 11 bases lay between the germline ends. Per the germline V gene, CDR1 is SGHTA and CDR2 is FQGNSA. CDR3 sequence reads: CASSSQGNTQYF. In DNA, the CDR3 is TGTGCCAGCAGTTCACAGGGAAATACGCAGTATTTT. Variable domain in full (rest from reference TRBV7-2 and TRBJ2-3): GAGVSQSPSNKVTEKGKDVELRCDPISGHTALYWYRQSLGQGLEFLIYFQGNSAPDKSGLPSDRFSAERTGGSVSTLTIQRTQQEDSAVYLCASSSQGNTQYFGPGTRLTVL.

This CDR3 reads CASSYLWNQPQHF. The CDR3 bases are TGTGCCAGCAGTTACCTTTGGAATCAGCCCCAGCATTTT. V and J are TRBV6-2 or TRBV6-3 and TRBJ1-5; D is unclear. Trimming shortened V by 2 bases and J by 4 bases, and 6 bases separated the two germline ends. This CDR3 is 13 amino acids long. Germline loops: CDR1 MNHEY, CDR2 SVGEGT.

V usage is TRBV7-2 and J usage is TRBJ1-2; possibly TRBD1 for D (6 bases). The CDR3 has 14 amino acids. Germline V gives CDR1 SGHTA, CDR2 FQGNSA. Between the trimmed V and J ends, which lost 4 bases and 4 bases, there was a span of 13 bases. For the CDR3, the DNA is TGTGCCAGCAGCTCACGACAGGAGATCTATGGCTACACCTTC. Its translation is CASSSRQEIYGYTF.

This rearrangement joins TRBV20-1 to TRBJ2-7; D is possibly TRBD1 (5 bases). From germline, CDR1 is DFQATT and CDR2 SNEGSKA (reference sequence). The V gene lost 3 bases and the J gene lost 4 bases, with 16 bases spanning the gap. The CDR3 consists of 14 residues. The CDR3 reads CSASVSGPRYEQYF. The CDR3 coding sequence is TGCAGTGCTAGCGTGTCAGGGCCTCGGTACGAGCAGTACTTC.

This clonotype was counted a few times. This chain connects TRBV5-1 to TRBJ1-3, with no clear D. Trimming shortened V by 4 bases and J by 3 bases, and 8 bases separated the two germline ends. Per germline, CDR1 SGHRS and CDR2 YFSETQ. This CDR3 spans 13 amino acids. The CDR3 bases are TGCGCCAGCAGCCCCGACGGTGGAAACACCATATATTTT. It translates to CASSPDGGNTIYF.

This clonotype has more than one count but fewer than ten. V is TRBV15 and J is TRBJ2-1; D might be TRBD1 or TRBD2, each matching 7 bases. V was pared by 1 base and J by 6 bases, with 13 bases between. The CDR3 is made up of 15 amino acids. Looked up from germline, CDR1 is LNHNV and CDR2 is YYDKDF (reference sequence). CDR3 in DNA: TGTGCCACCAGCAGAGCAGGGGGGGGGATCAATGAGCAGTTCTTC. Amino acids: CATSRAGGGINEQFF.

This chain joins TRBV9 and TRBJ2-3; D may match TRBD1 or TRBD2 (5 bases each). This CDR3 comprises 15 residues. V lost 0 bases and J 2 bases, leaving 10 bases between the germline ends. Germline V gives CDR1 SGDLS, CDR2 YYNGEE. In nucleotides, the CDR3 is TGTGCCAGCAGCGTAGACAGGAGGCCCACAGATACGCAGTATTTT. It translates to CASSVDRRPTDTQYF.

This clonotype was detected ten times or more. The chain joins TRBV29-1 to TRBJ1-2, with D unresolved. The CDR3 extends over 12 amino acids. V was shortened by 4 bases and J by 8 bases, with 14 bases between the two germline ends. Germline values: CDR1 SQVTM, CDR2 ANQGSEA. The CDR3 is CSVAEGRGGYTF. The CDR3 DNA reads TGCAGCGTTGCGGAGGGCCGAGGGGGCTACACCTTC.

This clonotype has ten or more counts. Written as DNA, the CDR3 is TGTGCCACCAGCAGAGTGTTATCACGCACAGATACGCAGTATTTT. Encoded protein: CATSRVLSRTDTQYF. The chain employs TRBV15 and TRBJ2-3; unclear D gene. This CDR3 contains 15 residues. CDR1 LNHNV and CDR2 YYDKDF come from the germline V gene (reference sequence). V lost 1 base and J 1 base, leaving 9 bases between the germline ends.

The chain combines TRBV5-1 with TRBJ2-7; 8 positions agree with TRBD1. The CDR3 covers 16 residues. V was clipped by 0 bases and J by 3 bases; unmatched bases: 8. Germline V gene lookup returns CDR1 SGHRS and CDR2 YFSETQ. CDR3 residues: CASSLARPGGLYEQYF. CDR3 coding DNA: TGCGCCAGCAGCTTGGCGCGTCCAGGGGGCCTCTACGAGCAGTACTTC. Based on the CDR3 plus reference TRBV5-1 and TRBJ2-7, the full variable domain is KAGVTQTPRYLIKTRGQQVTLSCSPISGHRSVSWYQQTPGQGLQFLFEYFSETQRNKGNFPGRFSGRQFSNSRSEMNVSTLELGDSALYLCASSLARPGGLYEQYFGPGTRLTVT.

This clonotype has ten or more counts. J is TRBJ2-1 and V is TRBV7-3; D possibly uses TRBD1 or TRBD2 (5 bases each). Germline-derived CDR1 and CDR2 are SGHTA and FQGTGA. CDR3 length equals 12 residues. Between the trimmed V and J ends, which lost 6 bases and 8 bases, there was a span of 11 bases. Written as DNA, the CDR3 is TGTGCCAGCAGTGTGTGGGGACATGAGCAGTTCTTC. As protein: CASSVWGHEQFF.

This clonotype has more than one count but fewer than ten. The V gene is TRBV27, the J gene TRBJ2-3, with TRBD1 matching 7 bases. Looked up from germline, CDR1 is MNHEY and CDR2 is SMNVEV (reference sequence). The junction had 7 bases not matched to a gene; V was cut back by 5 bases and J by 2 bases. This CDR3 is 15 amino acids long. The CDR3 nucleotides are TGTGCCAGCAGTCTAGGGACAGCCCACACAGATACGCAGTATTTT. Its protein is CASSLGTAHTDTQYF.

The gene calls are TRBV10-1 and TRBJ2-2; D possibly corresponds to TRBD1 (6 bases). The CDR3 is 14 residues long. Trimming cost V 5 bases and J 0 bases, with 7 bases left between them. Germline CDR1 reads WNHNN; CDR2 reads SYGVQD (reference sequence). The CDR3 DNA follows: TGCGCCAGCAGTAGACAGGCGAACACCGGGGAGCTGTTTTTT. Translation gives CASSRQANTGELFF.

This chain connects TRBV5-1 to TRBJ2-7; D is unclear. CDR3 size: 13 residues. V dropped 0 bases and J dropped 2 bases, with 6 bases sitting between them. From germline, CDR1 is SGHRS and CDR2 YFSETQ. The CDR3 sequence is CASSLGNTYEQYF. Written as DNA, the CDR3 is TGCGCCAGCAGCTTGGGCAATACCTACGAGCAGTACTTC.

The chain carries TRBV6-2 or TRBV6-3 and TRBJ2-7; 9 nucleotides align to TRBD2. This CDR3 region has 15 residues. The V and J ends lost 7 bases and 1 base, in that order; junction bases with no gene match: 8. Germline lookup yields CDR1 MNHEY and CDR2 SVGEGT. The CDR3 protein is CASTSGRGGSYEQYV. As DNA, the CDR3 is TGTGCCAGCACCTCCGGGCGGGGGGGTTCCTACGAGCAGTACGTC.

The V gene is TRBV12-5, the J gene TRBJ2-3; the match to TRBD1 covers 7 bases. J lost 0 bases, V lost 7 bases, and 10 bases had no gene match. The CDR3 runs to 16 residues. From germline, CDR1 is LGHNT and CDR2 FRNRAP. CDR3 DNA: TGTGCTAGTGCCCGATCTGGGACAGCTAGCACAGATACGCAGTATTTT. Residues: CASARSGTASTDTQYF.

The genes are TRBV6-2 or TRBV6-3 and TRBJ1-5, with a tentative D call TRBD1 (6 bases). This CDR3 has 15 amino acids. Trimming cost V 3 bases and J 2 bases, with 11 bases left between them. Per the germline V gene, CDR1 is MNHEY and CDR2 is SVGEGT. As DNA, the CDR3 is TGTGCCAGCAGTTATCGGGGGCGGGGCAATCAGCCCCAGCATTTT. Translated: CASSYRGRGNQPQHF.

The CDR3 nucleotides are TGTGCCAGCAGTTTAGGCCAGAGGGGGAACACCATATATTTT. Encoded protein: CASSLGQRGNTIYF. The chain recombines TRBV12-3 or TRBV12-4 with TRBJ1-3, with D perhaps matching TRBD1 (6 bases). Trimming shortened V by 1 base and J by 7 bases, and 11 bases separated the two germline ends. The CDR3 loop spans 14 amino acids.

This clonotype was counted a few times. The chain carries TRBV12-3 or TRBV12-4 and TRBJ2-3; D not certain. Trimming shortened V by 8 bases and J by 7 bases, and 13 bases separated the two germline ends. CDR3 length: 12 amino acids. In nucleotides, the CDR3 is TGTGCCAGCCGCTCCTGGGATAATACGCAGTATTTT. Translated: CASRSWDNTQYF.

V usage is TRBV6-1 and J usage is TRBJ2-3; 7 nucleotides match TRBD2. The CDR3 is 16 residues long. V gave up 6 bases and J gave up 0 bases; unmatched junction bases: 9. The germline gives CDR1 MNHNS, CDR2 SASEGT. The CDR3 loop reads CASSELTSLSTDTQYF. CDR3 coding DNA: TGTGCCAGCAGCGAACTGACTAGCCTTAGCACAGATACGCAGTATTTT.